Below, 32 T cell receptor beta chains from the same sample are listed, as sequenced in a study of CD8 T cells in ankylosing spondylitis. TCRdb itself ran the 5' RACE reads through MiXCR, one entry per CDR3 protein. The sample yields around 180,000 distinct CDR3 sequences, about 20% seen once. The specimen was blood, either unsorted or a sorted T cell fraction (not recorded which). Receptor source: a male donor aged 5 to 30 with ankylosing spondylitis or in good health (not recorded which).

This clonotype was observed many times. V usage is TRBV10-3 and J usage is TRBJ2-1, with TRBD1 identical over 10 bases. The CDR3 runs 13 residues. Losses at the gene ends were 6 bases for V and 5 bases for J; bases not matched to a gene: 1. Germline V lookup: CDR1 ENHRY, CDR2 SYGVKD. CDR3 DNA: TGTGCCATCAGGGACAGGGGGGACAATGAGCAGTTCTTC. It specifies CAIRDRGDNEQFF.

This clonotype was seen many times. The chain has TRBV12-3 or TRBV12-4 and TRBJ1-5; D might be TRBD1 (6 bases). The CDR3 covers 14 residues. V lost 2 bases and J 4 bases, leaving 9 bases between the germline ends. This CDR3 reads CASSLSTGNQPQHF. CDR3 coding DNA: TGTGCCAGCAGTTTATCTACAGGGAATCAGCCCCAGCATTTT.

The chain links TRBV5-1 to TRBJ1-6; the D is unclear. Trimming pared 0 bases from V and 10 bases from J, leaving 8 bases between. The CDR3 covers 13 residues. Germline assignment: CDR1 SGHRS and CDR2 YFSETQ. The CDR3 reads CASSLGGESPLHF. CDR3 in DNA: TGCGCCAGCAGCTTGGGCGGTGAATCACCCCTCCACTTT.

This chain links TRBV19 with TRBJ2-1, with D perhaps assigned TRBD1 or TRBD2 (5 bases each). Trimming took off 9 bases at V and 7 bases at J, with 16 bases between the two ends. This CDR3 has 13 amino acids. In germline, CDR1 is LNHDA, CDR2 SQIVND (reference sequence). The CDR3 nucleotides read TGTGCCAGCGGGACCGGCGTTGGTAATGAGCAGTTCTTC. This sequence encodes CASGTGVGNEQFF.

The table lists this clonotype with many counts. CDR3 protein: CASRQGMETQYF. The CDR3 nucleotides read TGTGCCAGCAGGCAGGGGATGGAGACGCAGTATTTT. The V and J genes are TRBV2 and TRBJ2-3, with TRBD1 as a possible D gene (6 bases). This CDR3 has 12 residues. Germline CDR1 and CDR2: SNHLY and FYNNEI. V was pared by 6 bases and J by 9 bases, with 13 bases between. The whole variable domain, remainder taken from reference TRBV2 and TRBJ2-3, is EPEVTQTPSHQVTQMGQEVILRCVPISNHLYFYWYRQILGQKVEFLVSFYNNEISEKSEIFDDQFSVERPDGSNFTLKIRSTKLEDSAMYFCASRQGMETQYFGPGTRLTVL.

This clonotype has just a few counts. This rearrangement joins TRBV24-1 to TRBJ2-2; D remains unclear. V lost 1 base, J lost 3 bases, and 11 bases lay in between. Germline lookup yields CDR1 KGHDR and CDR2 SFDVKD. The CDR3 is 16 residues long. CDR3 DNA: TGTGCCACCAGTGATTTCCCCGGCCCACACACCGGGGAGCTGTTTTTT. Amino acids: CATSDFPGPHTGELFF.

V is TRBV9 and J is TRBJ2-7, with TRBD2 matching 12 bases. V lost 3 bases and J lost 3; bases outside the gene matches: 4. Germline assignment: CDR1 SGDLS and CDR2 YYNGEE. This CDR3 has 15 amino acids. The CDR3 DNA is TGTGCCAGCAGCGAAAGACTAGCGGGAGTCTACGAGCAGTACTTC. Translated, it gives CASSERLAGVYEQYF.

This clonotype was found a few times. CDR3 loop: CSARRANDEQFF. In DNA form, the CDR3 reads TGCAGTGCTAGGCGGGCCAACGATGAGCAGTTCTTC. The V gene is TRBV20-1, the J gene TRBJ2-1; D is possibly TRBD2 (5 bases). Germline V gene sequence: CDR1 DFQATT, CDR2 SNEGSKA (reference sequence). V was trimmed by 3 bases and J by 8 bases, leaving 11 bases between them. This CDR3 is 12 amino acids long.

The chain employs TRBV30 and TRBJ2-1; the match to TRBD2 covers 7 bases. V lost 2 bases and J lost 0; bases outside the gene matches: 10. The length of the CDR3 is 17 residues. Germline V gives CDR1 GTSNPN, CDR2 SVGIG (reference sequence). CDR3 DNA: TGTGCCTGGAGTCCCCGGGGGGTCCTTCACTCCTACAATGAGCAGTTCTTC. Protein product: CAWSPRGVLHSYNEQFF.

The table lists this clonotype with many counts. The chain recombines TRBV12-3 or TRBV12-4 with TRBJ1-2; D is perhaps TRBD1 (6 bases). Trimming shortened V by 7 bases and J by 2 bases, and 20 bases separated the two germline ends. The CDR3 is made up of 16 amino acids. CDR3 amino acids: CASTQRGDLHNYGYTF. The CDR3 nucleotides are TGTGCCAGCACCCAGAGGGGGGATCTCCACAACTATGGCTACACCTTC.

This clonotype occurred many times. The V and J genes are TRBV11-2 and TRBJ2-5; no firm D call. V lost 1 base and J 3 bases, leaving 3 bases between the germline ends. This CDR3 region has 12 residues. The germline gives CDR1 SGHAT, CDR2 FQNNGV. The CDR3 DNA follows: TGTGCCAGCAGCTTAGGAAAAGAGACCCAGTACTTC. Translating gives CASSLGKETQYF.

This clonotype was picked up many times. This chain links TRBV3-1 with TRBJ2-7, with D maybe TRBD1 (6 bases). CDR1 and CDR2 (germline): LGHDT, YNNKEL (reference sequence). The CDR3 extends over 14 amino acids. With 2 bases removed from V and 3 bases from J, the gap between germline ends came to 11 bases. In nucleotides, the CDR3 is TGTGCCAGCAGCCAACCGGGGACAAACTACGAGCAGTACTTC. As protein: CASSQPGTNYEQYF.

This clonotype was observed many times. The chain couples TRBV2 to TRBJ2-1; D is possibly TRBD1 or TRBD2 (6 bases each). CDR1 and CDR2 from the germline V gene are SNHLY and FYNNEI. The V end was cut by 0 bases, the J end by 5 bases, with 17 bases between. The CDR3 totals 17 residues. The CDR3 reads CASSEARQGRGHNEQFF. The CDR3 region has the DNA TGTGCCAGCAGTGAAGCTCGGCAGGGACGGGGGCACAATGAGCAGTTCTTC.

This clonotype has a count of ten or more. The V gene is TRBV5-1, the J gene TRBJ2-7; TRBD1 aligns across 11 bases. V was pared by 0 bases and J by 3 bases, with 5 bases of the junction left unmatched. There are 16 residues in the CDR3. Germline lookup yields CDR1 SGHRS and CDR2 YFSETQ. The CDR3 DNA reads TGCGCCAGCAGCTTGGGTCCGGGACAGGGGGGCTACGAGCAGTACTTC. This sequence encodes CASSLGPGQGGYEQYF.

At least ten counts were recorded for this clonotype. The chain links TRBV7-9 to TRBJ2-7, with a tentative D call TRBD2 (6 bases). CDR1 is SEHNR, CDR2 FQNEAQ, per germline (reference sequence). The CDR3 length is 12 residues. V was clipped by 5 bases and J by 11 bases, with 16 bases between them. The CDR3 DNA follows: TGTGCCAGCAGCCCCGGGGGTTATATGGAGTACTTC. Translation: CASSPGGYMEYF. Filled out from reference TRBV7-9 and TRBJ2-7, the complete variable domain reads DTGVSQNPRHKITKRGQNVTFRCDPISEHNRLYWYRQTLGQGPEFLTYFQNEAQLEKSRLLSDRFSAERPKGSFSTLEIQRTEQGDSAMYLCASSPGGYMEYFGPGTRLTVT.

This clonotype was seen more than once but under ten times. This rearrangement joins TRBV6-6 to TRBJ2-1; D remains unclear. With 7 bases removed from V and 9 bases from J, the gap between germline ends came to 16 bases. CDR3 length: 13 residues. Germline V gene data show CDR1 as MNHNY and CDR2 as SVGAGI (reference sequence). CDR3 sequence reads: CASNLRSTGEQFF. CDR3 nucleotide sequence: TGTGCCAGCAATTTAAGGAGTACCGGTGAGCAGTTCTTC.

This clonotype was detected many times. V is TRBV7-2 and J is TRBJ2-7; D is unresolved. Trimming removed 2 bases at V and 8 bases at J, with 10 bases between. The CDR3 length is 12 residues. CDR1 and CDR2 (germline): SGHTA, FQGNSA. The CDR3 sequence: CASSLSRPKQYF. In DNA, the CDR3 is TGTGCCAGCAGCTTAAGTCGCCCAAAGCAGTACTTC.

This clonotype was recorded at least ten times. The chain joins TRBV12-3 or TRBV12-4 to TRBJ2-1; TRBD2 agrees at 12 bases. J was trimmed by 10 bases and V by 5 bases; bases with no gene match: 6. CDR3 length: 14 residues. The CDR3 sequence is CASSPSGRAREQFF. Here the CDR3 DNA reads TGTGCCAGCAGTCCTAGCGGGAGGGCCCGGGAGCAGTTCTTC.

This clonotype was recorded many times. This sequence joins TRBV7-8 and TRBJ2-7, with D possibly being TRBD2 (6 bases). CDR3 length: 14 residues. V was clipped by 5 bases and J by 6 bases, with 17 bases between them. CDR1 is SGHVS, CDR2 FQNEAQ, per germline. The CDR3 loop reads CASSVLGAGSEQYV. The CDR3 DNA sequence: TGTGCCAGCAGCGTCCTTGGGGCGGGATCCGAGCAGTACGTC.

The chain carries TRBV29-1 and TRBJ2-1, with 9 bases identical to TRBD2. The CDR3 covers 14 residues. J lost 1 base, V lost 5 bases, and 3 bases had no gene match. Germline lookup yields CDR1 SQVTM and CDR2 ANQGSEA. As DNA, the CDR3 is TGCAGCGTTCCCGGACTAGCGTCCTACAATGAGCAGTTCTTC. It translates to CSVPGLASYNEQFF.

This clonotype was seen repeatedly, ten times or more. This chain connects TRBV10-3 to TRBJ2-2, with D unclear. Trimming left V 0 bases short and J 6 bases short, with 8 bases between. The length of the CDR3 is 14 residues. Germline assignment: CDR1 ENHRY and CDR2 SYGVKD. Here the CDR3 reads CAISESRYPGELFF. The CDR3 DNA is TGTGCCATCAGTGAGTCTCGTTACCCCGGGGAGCTGTTTTTT.

The chain employs TRBV7-2 and TRBJ2-3; 8 bases are a match to TRBD2. CDR3 length: 14 residues. CDR1 SGHTA and CDR2 FQGNSA come from the germline V gene. V shed 5 bases and J 14 bases; nucleotides not matched to a gene: 15. The CDR3 nucleotides are TGTGCCAGCAGCCCAGGTTCTAGCGGGTCACGGGTGTATTTT. This sequence encodes CASSPGSSGSRVYF.

V and J are TRBV29-1 and TRBJ1-5, with D maybe TRBD1 (5 bases). CDR3 size: 15 residues. Germline V lookup: CDR1 SQVTM, CDR2 ANQGSEA. Between the trimmed V and J ends, which lost 4 bases and 0 bases, there was a span of 13 bases. CDR3 sequence reads: CSVGWGRASNQPQHF. As DNA, the CDR3 is TGCAGCGTTGGATGGGGCAGGGCTAGCAATCAGCCCCAGCATTTT. Looking up the rest from reference TRBV29-1 and TRBJ1-5 gives the full variable domain: SAVISQKPSRDICQRGTSLTIQCQVDSQVTMMFWYRQQPGQSLTLIATANQGSEATYESGFVIDKFPISRPNLTFSTLTVSNMSPEDSSIYLCSVGWGRASNQPQHFGDGTRLSIL.

This clonotype was recorded at least ten times. The gene calls are TRBV28 and TRBJ1-3; D remains ambiguous. The V end was cut by 4 bases, the J end by 0 bases, with 7 bases between. Germline V gives CDR1 MDHEN, CDR2 SYDVKM. The length of the CDR3 is 14 residues. In DNA, the CDR3 is TGTGCCAGCAGTTCCGGATTCTCTGGAAACACCATATATTTT. Its translation: CASSSGFSGNTIYF.

This clonotype was counted ten times or more. The genes are TRBV15 and TRBJ2-1; either TRBD1 or TRBD2 may supply D (5 bases each). The CDR3 length is 16 residues. Looked up from germline, CDR1 is LNHNV and CDR2 is YYDKDF (reference sequence). Trimming left V 1 base short and J 5 bases short, with 15 bases between. For the CDR3, the DNA is TGTGCCACCAGCAGAGTCGGGGCCGCCCCCGACAATGAGCAGTTCTTC. It encodes CATSRVGAAPDNEQFF.

The chain carries TRBV27 and TRBJ2-3; 12 nucleotides agree with TRBD2. V shed 6 bases and J 1 base; nucleotides not matched to a gene: 11. Germline V gives CDR1 MNHEY, CDR2 SMNVEV (reference sequence). This CDR3 is built from 18 residues. CDR3 loop: CASSPGLAGGRRTDTQYF. CDR3 coding DNA: TGTGCCAGCAGCCCTGGCCTAGCGGGAGGGAGACGCACAGATACGCAGTATTTT.

This clonotype was recorded at least ten times. This rearrangement joins TRBV25-1 to TRBJ2-5; D is unclear. The CDR3 has 16 residues. Germline values: CDR1 MGHDK, CDR2 SYGVNS. V lost 1 base and J lost 0, with 12 bases in between. The CDR3 is CASSEWGTHHQETQYF. The DNA of the CDR3 is TGTGCCAGCAGTGAATGGGGAACCCACCACCAAGAGACCCAGTACTTC.

This clonotype was detected ten times or more. The chain has TRBV30 and TRBJ1-3; TRBD1 matches 9 bases. Germline V gene lookup returns CDR1 GTSNPN and CDR2 SVGIG (reference sequence). CDR3 size: 16 residues. V was pared by 5 bases and J by 1 base, with 9 bases of the junction left unmatched. DNA for the CDR3: TGTGCCTGGGCCTCCGGGACAGGGTTTTCTGGAAACACCATATATTTT. Its translation: CAWASGTGFSGNTIYF. Drawing the rest from reference TRBV30 and TRBJ1-3, the complete variable domain is SQTIHQWPATLVQPVGSPLSLECTVEGTSNPNLYWYRQAAGRGLQLLFYSVGIGQISSEVPQNLSASRPQDRQFILSSKKLLLSDSGFYLCAWASGTGFSGNTIYFGEGSWLTVV.

The chain uses TRBV24-1 and TRBJ2-2; 10 nucleotides match TRBD1. V was pared by 7 bases and J by 3 bases, with 4 bases of the junction left unmatched. The germline CDR1 and CDR2 sequences are KGHDR and SFDVKD. CDR3 length: 15 amino acids. CDR3 loop: CATSGTGVYTGELFF. The DNA for the CDR3 is TGTGCCACCAGCGGGACAGGGGTTTACACCGGGGAGCTGTTTTTT.

This rearrangement joins TRBV6-1 to TRBJ1-5; possible D gene TRBD1, 6 bases. The CDR3 spans 16 residues. V was shortened by 7 bases and J by 2 bases, with 18 bases between the two germline ends. Germline lookup yields CDR1 MNHNS and CDR2 SASEGT. This chain's CDR3 is CASMNPRTDGNQPQHF. The CDR3 region has the DNA TGTGCCAGCATGAACCCGAGGACAGACGGCAATCAGCCCCAGCATTTT.

This clonotype was seen repeatedly, ten times or more. The chain has TRBV7-8 and TRBJ2-1; D unresolved. CDR1 and CDR2 from the germline V gene are SGHVS and FQNEAQ. V gave up 7 bases and J gave up 4 bases, with 14 bases separating them. The CDR3 extends over 14 amino acids. This chain's CDR3 is CASTHPTQYNEQFF. CDR3 DNA: TGTGCCAGCACCCACCCGACTCAATACAATGAGCAGTTCTTC.

V is TRBV5-4 and J is TRBJ2-1; 13 bases agree with TRBD2. Germline V gene lookup returns CDR1 SGHNT and CDR2 YYREEE (reference sequence). V shed 5 bases, J shed 4 bases, and the junction held 6 bases outside the gene matches. The CDR3 length is 16 residues. The CDR3 sequence is CASRRGTSGVYNEQFF. The CDR3 bases are TGTGCCAGCAGGCGTGGGACTAGCGGGGTATACAATGAGCAGTTCTTC.